This T cell receptor beta chain was profiled in a study of shared clonotypes between healthy human individuals. General observations from the study: Compared with memory subsets, naive subsets generally had larger estimated richness. Sorted-subset sequencing, rarefaction showed, was incomplete despite large depth. Among non-shared clonotypes, generation probabilities were lower than among those shared by all four donors.

Profiling relied on immunoSEQ multiplex PCR, and the TCRdb table lists in-frame clones only, not all of them. The sample carries fewer than 400,000 clones, approximately 74% recorded once. Notes on this clone: Its antigen is currently unknown.

J gave up 6 bases and V 4 bases, and 12 bases lay outside the gene matches. CDR3 length: 16 residues. Germline V CDR1 and CDR2: SGHNT, YENEEA. This sequence originates from a man in his thirties or forties in good health. The sequenced sample was memory CD4+ T cells sorted from blood. Subset: CD45RA-negative fraction. The chain couples TRBV11-3 to TRBJ2-1; 7 bases line up with TRBD2. The CDR3 reads CASSSGLGGGINEQFF. As DNA, the CDR3 is TGTGCCAGCAGCTCCGGACTTGGCGGGGGTATCAATGAGCAGTTCTTC. Drawing the rest from reference TRBV11-3 and TRBJ2-1, the complete variable domain is EAGVVQSPRYKIIEKKQPVAFWCNPISGHNTLYWYLQNLGQGPELLIRYENEEAVDDSQLPKDRFSAERLKGVDSTLKIQPAELGDSAVYLCASSSGLGGGINEQFFGPGTRLTVL.